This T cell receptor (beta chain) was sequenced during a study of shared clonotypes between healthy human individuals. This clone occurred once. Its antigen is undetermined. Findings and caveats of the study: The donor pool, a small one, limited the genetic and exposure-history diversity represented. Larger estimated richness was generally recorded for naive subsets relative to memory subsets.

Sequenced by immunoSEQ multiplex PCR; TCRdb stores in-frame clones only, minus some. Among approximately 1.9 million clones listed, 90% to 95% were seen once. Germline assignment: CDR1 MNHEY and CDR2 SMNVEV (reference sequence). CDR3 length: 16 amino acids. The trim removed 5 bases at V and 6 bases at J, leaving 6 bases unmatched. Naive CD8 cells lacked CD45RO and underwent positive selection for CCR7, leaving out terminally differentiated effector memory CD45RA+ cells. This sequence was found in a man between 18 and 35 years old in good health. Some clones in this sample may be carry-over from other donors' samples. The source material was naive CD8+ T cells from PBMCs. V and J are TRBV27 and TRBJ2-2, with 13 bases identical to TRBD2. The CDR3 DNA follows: TGTGCCAGCAGTCAACTACTAGCGGGAGGGCCCGGGGAGCTGTTTTTT. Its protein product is CASSQLLAGGPGELFF.